This TCR beta chain was observed in a study of cytomegalovirus exposure and HLA in healthy donors. Study outcomes and limitations: Judged likely to be a sequencing artifact was a cluster of highly shared sequence variants.

V lost 5 bases, J lost 4 bases, and 4 bases stayed unmatched. Germline CDR1 reads WNHNN; CDR2 reads SYGVQD (reference sequence). The CDR3 spans 13 residues. Both 60 Vbeta primers and 13 Jbeta primers went into the PCR. Clones were read by immunoSEQ multiplex PCR, and TCRdb kept only the in-frame ones, dropping some. The profile shows more than 90,000 clones, about 80% of them singletons. A remark on this clone: Its antigen is undetermined.

Specimen: PBMCs. The receptor comes from a woman aged 55-69 years in good health and CMV-seronegative. The chain carries TRBV10-1 and TRBJ1-2; TRBD1 matches at 7 bases. The DNA for the CDR3 is TGCGCCAGCAGTCTGGACAGGACCTATGGCTACACCTTC. Its protein is CASSLDRTYGYTF.